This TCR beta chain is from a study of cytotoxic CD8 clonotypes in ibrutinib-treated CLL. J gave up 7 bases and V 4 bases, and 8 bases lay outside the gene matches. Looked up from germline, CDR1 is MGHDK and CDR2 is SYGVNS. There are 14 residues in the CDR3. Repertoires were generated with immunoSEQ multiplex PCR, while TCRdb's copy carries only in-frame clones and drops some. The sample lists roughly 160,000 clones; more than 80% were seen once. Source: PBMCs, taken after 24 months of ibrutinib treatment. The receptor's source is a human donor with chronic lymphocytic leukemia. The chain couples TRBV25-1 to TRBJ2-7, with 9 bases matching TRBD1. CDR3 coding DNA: TGTGCCAGCAGTGGGAGGGACAGGGCTAGAGAGCAGTACTTC. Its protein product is CASSGRDRAREQYF.